These T cell receptor beta chains were read from a single sample in a study of cytomegalovirus exposure and HLA in healthy donors. The repertoire was sequenced with immunoSEQ multiplex PCR; TCRdb's copy has only in-frame clones and lacks some. The data show about 130,000 clones, 65% to 90% seen once. Sequenced sample: PBMCs. These receptors were collected from a man aged 18 to 29 in good health and CMV-seronegative. Each CDR3 is given with its conserved first and last residue. The order of the fields is D gene, J gene, V gene, clone size, CDR3 protein, CDR3 DNA. The D gene is left open where the match is weak. Size values are once, few and many counts, or a class for expanded clones, and some rows have none.

TRBD1	TRBJ1-1	TRBV30	once	CAWSVEDRGNTEAFF	TGTGCCTGGAGTGTAGAAGACAGGGGGAACACTGAAGCTTTCTTT
.	TRBJ1-5	TRBV28	.	CASSFQGDNQPQHF	TGTGCCAGCAGTTTCCAAGGGGACAATCAGCCCCAGCATTTT
TRBD1	TRBJ2-2	TRBV10-3	.	CAIRDSVISNTGELFF	TGTGCCATCCGGGACAGTGTTATATCGAACACCGGGGAGCTGTTTTTT
TRBD2	TRBJ2-1	TRBV6-1	.	CASSEASGGYNEQFF	TGTGCCAGCAGTGAAGCTAGCGGGGGTTACAATGAGCAGTTCTTC
TRBD1	TRBJ1-6	TRBV11-2	.	CASRTGNSPLHF	TGTGCCAGCCGGACAGGGAATTCACCCCTCCACTTT
TRBD1	TRBJ2-7	TRBV18	.	CASSRTGAYEQYF	TGTGCCAGCTCCCGGACAGGGGCCTACGAGCAGTACTTC
.	TRBJ1-4	TRBV11-2	.	CASSSGLGGKLFF	TGTGCCAGCAGCTCCGGTCTGGGGGGGAAACTGTTTTTT
TRBD2	TRBJ2-3	TRBV6-1	few	CASRPGGVDTQYF	TGTGCCAGCAGACCGGGGGGGGTGGATACGCAGTATTTT
.	TRBJ1-5	TRBV2	.	CASSLDRSNQPQHF	TGTGCCAGCAGTCTGGACAGAAGCAATCAGCCCCAGCATTTT
.	TRBJ1-1	TRBV7-3	.	CASSSHGMNTEAFF	TGTGCCAGCAGCTCCCACGGTATGAACACTGAAGCTTTCTTT
.	TRBJ1-4	TRBV7-3	.	CASSLQAFNEKLFF	TGTGCCAGCAGCTTACAGGCTTTTAATGAAAAACTGTTTTTT
.	TRBJ1-1	TRBV7-2	.	CASSHGQRNTEAFF	TGTGCCAGCAGCCACGGACAGCGGAACACTGAAGCTTTCTTT
.	TRBJ2-1	TRBV2	.	CASSEGTATNEQFF	TGTGCCAGCAGTGAAGGGACAGCAACCAATGAGCAGTTCTTC
TRBD1	TRBJ2-6	TRBV29-1	once	CSVEDLGQGVSGANVLTF	TGCAGCGTTGAAGATCTCGGACAGGGTGTCTCTGGGGCCAACGTCCTGACTTTC
TRBD1	TRBJ1-2	TRBV5-6	few	CASSRDSGGYTF	TGTGCCAGCAGCAGGGACAGTGGAGGCTACACCTTC
TRBD1	TRBJ1-2	TRBV2	.	CASSDSGQGEGYTF	TGTGCCAGCAGCGATTCGGGACAGGGCGAGGGCTACACCTTC
TRBD1	TRBJ1-2	TRBV6-5	.	CASSQSTGDYGYTF	TGTGCCAGCAGTCAATCGACAGGGGACTATGGCTACACCTTC
TRBD2	TRBJ2-1	TRBV7-3	.	CASSRSGSSYNEQFF	TGTGCCAGCAGCCGTAGCGGGAGCTCCTACAATGAGCAGTTCTTC
.	TRBJ1-1	TRBV9	.	CASSVAPTSLAEAFF	TGTGCCAGCAGCGTAGCTCCGACTTCTTTGGCTGAAGCTTTCTTT
.	TRBJ1-2	TRBV5-4	.	CASSLEQGNGYTF	TGTGCCAGCAGCTTGGAACAGGGTAACGGCTACACCTTC
TRBD1	TRBJ1-2	TRBV14	.	CASSQGGTVINYGYTF	TGTGCCAGCAGCCAAGGGGGGACAGTGATTAACTATGGCTACACCTTC
TRBD2	TRBJ2-3	TRBV4-1	.	CASSQIRLAVITDTQYF	TGCGCCAGCAGCCAAATACGACTAGCGGTGATCACAGATACGCAGTATTTT
.	TRBJ2-3	TRBV6-5	once	CASKLQGYTDTQYF	TGTGCCAGCAAATTACAGGGTTACACAGATACGCAGTATTTT
TRBD1	TRBJ2-1	TRBV7-2	.	CASSLDPNRGTGNEQFF	TGTGCCAGCAGCTTAGATCCCAACAGGGGAACGGGAAATGAGCAGTTCTTC
TRBD1	TRBJ2-7	TRBV27	.	CASSIPLHLGTGGDEQYF	TGTGCCAGCAGTATCCCTCTTCACCTCGGGACAGGGGGCGACGAGCAGTACTTC
.	TRBJ1-5	TRBV9	.	CASSPFGTGPQHF	TGTGCCAGCAGCCCCTTCGGGACTGGGCCCCAGCATTTT
TRBD1	TRBJ1-1	TRBV4-1	once	CASRPQGQKNTEAFF	TGCGCCAGCAGGCCCCAGGGACAGAAAAACACTGAAGCTTTCTTT
.	TRBJ2-5	TRBV7-9	.	CASSARRFRETQYF	TGTGCCAGCAGCGCGAGGAGGTTTAGGGAGACCCAGTACTTC
.	TRBJ2-7	TRBV6-1	.	CASSPGQLYEQYF	TGTGCCAGCAGTCCCGGACAGCTCTACGAGCAGTACTTC
.	TRBJ1-3	TRBV30	.	CGLKPSGTIYF	TGTGGTCTTAAACCCTCGGGGACCATATATTTT
TRBD2	TRBJ2-7	TRBV18	.	CASSPLAGGYEQYF	TGTGCCAGCTCACCACTAGCGGGGGGATACGAGCAGTACTTC
TRBD2	TRBJ2-2	TRBV27	.	CASSAQAGRLSTGELFF	TGTGCCAGCAGTGCGCAAGCGGGGCGATTATCCACCGGGGAGCTGTTTTTT
.	TRBJ2-7	TRBV27	.	CASSAQKTPYEQYF	TGTGCCAGCAGTGCTCAAAAAACTCCCTACGAGCAGTACTTC
TRBD1	TRBJ1-4	TRBV4-1	.	CASSQLTGATNEKLFF	TGCGCCAGCAGCCAACTAACAGGGGCAACTAATGAAAAACTGTTTTTT
.	TRBJ1-5	TRBV6-6	few	CASSPQSNQPQHF	TGTGCCAGCAGTCCACAAAGCAATCAGCCCCAGCATTTT
.	TRBJ2-3	TRBV27	.	CASSSRVGRTDTQYF	TGTGCCAGCAGTTCCCGGGTGGGTAGAACAGATACGCAGTATTTT
.	TRBJ1-3	TRBV5-6	.	CASSLVRYTNTIYF	TGTGCCAGCAGCTTGGTCCGATACACCAACACCATATATTTT
TRBD1	TRBJ2-5	TRBV15	.	CATSRDNRGHETQYF	TGTGCCACCAGCAGAGATAACAGGGGGCATGAGACCCAGTACTTC
TRBD2	TRBJ2-7	TRBV27	.	CASSTLSGAWYEQYF	TGTGCCAGCAGCACCCTTAGCGGGGCCTGGTACGAGCAGTACTTC
.	TRBJ1-5	TRBV2	.	CASSLGTRGNQPQHF	TGTGCCAGCAGTTTGGGGACAAGGGGGAATCAGCCCCAGCATTTT
TRBD1	TRBJ2-1	TRBV7-2	.	CASSWTGSYNEQFF	TGTGCCAGCAGCTGGACAGGATCCTACAATGAGCAGTTCTTC
TRBD1	TRBJ1-3	TRBV20-1	.	CSAQGKDTIYF	TGCAGTGCACAGGGGAAGGACACCATATATTTT
.	TRBJ1-2	TRBV6-5	.	CASRRDRNYGYTF	TGTGCCAGCAGGCGTGACAGGAATTATGGCTACACCTTC
.	TRBJ1-1	TRBV15	few	CATSRDTGPTAYTEAFF	TGTGCCACCAGCAGGGACACAGGGCCCACGGCGTACACTGAAGCTTTCTTT
.	TRBJ1-5	TRBV5-6	few	CASSFIDQPQHF	TGTGCCAGCAGCTTTATTGATCAGCCCCAGCATTTT
TRBD1	TRBJ2-1	TRBV6-1	.	CASSAWTGDYNEQFF	TGTGCCAGCAGTGCCTGGACAGGGGACTACAATGAGCAGTTCTTC
.	TRBJ2-5	TRBV28	.	CASENAGQRETQYF	TGTGCCAGCGAGAACGCGGGACAGAGGGAGACCCAGTACTTC
.	TRBJ1-5	TRBV12-5	.	CASGLGIGPRQEEGNQPQHF	TGTGCTAGTGGTTTAGGGATCGGCCCCCGACAGGAGGAGGGCAATCAGCCCCAGCATTTT
.	TRBJ2-4	TRBV9	.	CASGPGGVVQYF	TGTGCCAGCGGTCCCGGCGGGGTTGTTCAGTACTTC
.	TRBJ2-1	TRBV7-3	.	CASSLTWGDNEQFF	TGTGCCAGCAGCTTAACGTGGGGAGACAATGAGCAGTTCTTC
.	TRBJ2-7	TRBV6-1	.	CASSEGGHYEQYF	TGTGCCAGCAGTGAAGGGGGGCACTACGAGCAGTACTTC
.	TRBJ2-7	TRBV4-2	.	CASSQESAGFYEQYF	TGTGCCAGCAGCCAAGAGTCGGCAGGATTCTACGAGCAGTACTTC
.	TRBJ1-1	TRBV19	.	CASMVWASQATEAFF	TGTGCCAGTATGGTGTGGGCCAGTCAGGCCACTGAAGCTTTCTTT
.	TRBJ1-1	TRBV28	few	CASSLYREDYEAFF	TGTGCCAGCAGTTTGTATAGGGAGGACTATGAAGCTTTCTTT
.	TRBJ2-3	TRBV10-3	.	CAISDLSTDTQYF	TGTGCCATCAGTGATCTTAGCACAGATACGCAGTATTTT